This T cell receptor (beta chain) was sequenced in a study of beta chain features in type 1 diabetes. Study summary: Across all samples, fewer than 120,000,000 sorted cells were examined. General study results and limits: Since sequencing was performed on cDNA, cells with high TCR expression could be over-represented. Shorter TCRB CDR3s, moderately but significantly so, marked every one of the four CD4+ subsets in Type 1 diabetes patients. Type 1 diabetes patients had VDJ junctions that carried fewer insertions and more deletions.

Germline lookup yields CDR1 SGHTA and CDR2 FQGNSA. With 7 bases clipped from V and 1 base from J, the junction kept 9 bases outside the gene matches. The CDR3 has 16 residues. Expressed TCRB transcripts were sequenced, since all the RNA that had been isolated was reverse transcribed. Regulatory, naive and central memory T cell samples averaged roughly 3.8 million reads. The protocol was immunoSEQ multiplex PCR, while the TCRdb copy is restricted to in-frame clones and leaves out a portion. The repertoire consists of about 68,000 clones, with nearly 50% occurring once and the leading ten covering 0.65% to 0.85%. This clone was counted between two and nine times. Antigen unknown.

This sequence was found in a man younger than 45 with type 1 diabetes. The J gene is TRBJ2-2, the V gene TRBV7-2; 7 nucleotides match TRBD2. Sample: central memory CD4+ T cells from blood. This CDR3 is CASIQPGTMNTGELFF. CDR3 coding DNA: TGTGCCAGCATCCAGCCAGGGACTATGAACACCGGGGAGCTGTTTTTT. Supplemented by reference TRBV7-2 and TRBJ2-2, the full variable domain reads GAGVSQSPSNKVTEKGKDVELRCDPISGHTALYWYRQSLGQGLEFLIYFQGNSAPDKSGLPSDRFSAERTGGSVSTLTIQRTQQEDSAVYLCASIQPGTMNTGELFFGEGSRLTVL.